A selection of T cell receptor beta chains follows, all from one sample in a study of blood T cell repertoires in COVID-19. Sequenced by immunoSEQ multiplex PCR; TCRdb stores in-frame clones only, minus some. The sample includes about 140,000 clones, less than 85% of them seen just once. Sequences were obtained from peripheral blood. These receptors all stem from an elderly woman in a cohort sampled during active or convalescent COVID-19. Both conserved end residues are part of each CDR3. A D gene is named only where the DNA matches it firmly.

D: NA; V: TRBV5-3; J: TRBJ2-1; CDR3: CARSTGDNEQFF
D: TRBD1; V: TRBV12-3/TRBV12-4; J: TRBJ2-3; CDR3: CASTQDREDTQYF
D: NA; V: TRBV7-6; J: TRBJ1-6; CDR3: CASSLGAVGNNSPLHF
D: NA; V: TRBV7-2; J: TRBJ2-5; CDR3: CASSLSSQTRQTQYF
D: NA; V: TRBV6-1; J: TRBJ1-2; CDR3: CASSEGTAKYYGYTF
D: TRBD2; V: TRBV6-5; J: TRBJ2-1; CDR3: CASSKLAGGYNEQFF
D: TRBD2; V: TRBV4-2; J: TRBJ2-5; CDR3: CASSPRVSGGETQYF
D: NA; V: TRBV12-3/TRBV12-4; J: TRBJ1-4; CDR3: CASSFLGGEKLFF
D: NA; V: TRBV18; J: TRBJ1-4; CDR3: CASSPLQGGNEKLFF
D: TRBD1; V: TRBV28; J: TRBJ2-1; CDR3: CASSSPRGQSYNEQFF
D: TRBD1; V: TRBV19; J: TRBJ1-6; CDR3: CASSTPGQRYNSPLHF
D: NA; V: TRBV5-4; J: TRBJ2-7; CDR3: CASSLSFRDTYPFSYEQYF